This T cell receptor beta chain appears in the sequencing data of a study of control samples from healthy donors and cancer patients. Using immunoSEQ multiplex PCR, the repertoire was profiled, and TCRdb retains in-frame clones only, with some absent. This table has roughly 58,000 clones, over 75% appearing once. CDR1 and CDR2 from the germline V gene are MDHEN and SYDVKM. Trimming removed 4 bases from V and 1 base from J, with 7 bases in between. The CDR3 loop spans 13 amino acids. The chain uses TRBV28 and TRBJ2-5, with unresolved D. This receptor was taken from a woman aged 60-75 years with lung cancer. Sequencing was carried out using PBMCs. Written as DNA, the CDR3 is TGTGCCAGCAGTTCCCGATTCCAAGAGACCCAGTACTTC. Protein: CASSSRFQETQYF. Complete variable domain (other parts from reference TRBV28 and TRBJ2-5): DVKVTQSSRYLVKRTGEKVFLECVQDMDHENMFWYRQDPGLGLRLIYFSYDVKMKEKGDIPEGYSVSREKKERFSLILESASTNQTSMYLCASSSRFQETQYFGPGTRLLVL.